One and the same sample provided the 25 T cell receptor beta chains below, sequenced in a study of blood T cell repertoires in COVID-19. Generated by immunoSEQ multiplex PCR, the TCRdb table keeps only in-frame clones and is missing some. The data hold 150,000 or so clones, with around 74% observed a single time. Sequencing was carried out using peripheral blood. All receptors derive from a woman of 80 years or more with acute or convalescent COVID-19.

CDR3 region: CASSAGLAEYNEQFF. The DNA of the CDR3 is TGTGCCAGCAGCGCGGGACTAGCGGAGTACAATGAGCAGTTCTTC. This chain connects TRBV7-6 to TRBJ2-1; TRBD2 matches at 11 bases. Germline trimming cut 5 bases from V and 4 bases from J; bases unmatched to any gene: 4. Germline CDR1 and CDR2: SGHVS and FNYEAQ. The CDR3 extends over 15 amino acids.

The chain employs TRBV29-1 and TRBJ1-5; D call uncertain. CDR1 is SQVTM and CDR2 is ANQGSEA in the germline V gene. The V end lost 1 base, the J end lost 6 bases, and 10 bases lay between the germline ends. The CDR3 is 13 residues long. CDR3 sequence (DNA): TGCAGCGTTGAAGGGGCCGTGGGTCAGCCCCAGCATTTT. Protein product: CSVEGAVGQPQHF.

This clone has a handful of counts. The chain is built from TRBV6-5 and TRBJ1-6; TRBD1 matches 7 bases. J was trimmed by 6 bases and V by 6 bases; bases with no gene match: 8. This CDR3 comprises 15 residues. Germline values: CDR1 MNHEY, CDR2 SVGAGI. CDR3 sequence: CASSRKRGLNSPLHF. The CDR3 DNA reads as TGTGCCAGCAGCCGCAAAAGGGGGCTTAATTCACCCCTCCACTTT.

This clone was seen a single time. J is TRBJ2-3 and V is TRBV27, with D perhaps matching TRBD2 (5 bases). Germline lookup yields CDR1 MNHEY and CDR2 SMNVEV (reference sequence). Between the trimmed V and J ends, which lost 6 bases and 4 bases, there was a span of 11 bases. The CDR3 extends over 13 amino acids. In DNA, the CDR3 is TGTGCCAGCAGACCAAGCGGTGCAGATACGCAGTATTTT. Its translation is CASRPSGADTQYF.

V is TRBV4-3 and J is TRBJ2-7; TRBD2 aligns across 13 bases. The CDR3 has 20 residues. The germline V gene has CDR1 LGHNA and CDR2 YSLEER. Trimming cost V 0 bases and J 2 bases; bases outside gene matches: 13. CDR3 nucleotides: TGCGCCAGCAGCCAAGACAGGCTCGCCGGGACTAGCGGGACCCCCTACGAGCAGTACTTC. Translating gives CASSQDRLAGTSGTPYEQYF.

This clone has just a few counts. The chain carries TRBV10-2 and TRBJ2-1; TRBD2 aligns across 9 bases. Germline CDR1 WSHSY, CDR2 SAAADI. Trimming at V came to 5 bases and at J to 9 bases, leaving 5 bases not matched to a gene. CDR3 length: 13 residues. CDR3 in DNA: TGCGCCAGCAGTCCTAGCGGGGAGGGTGAGCAGTTCTTC. Translation: CASSPSGEGEQFF.

In this sample, this clone turned up a few times. V gene TRBV7-9 combines with J gene TRBJ2-1; D is perhaps TRBD2 (6 bases). V lost 4 bases and J lost 3, with 10 bases in between. Per germline, CDR1 SEHNR and CDR2 FQNEAQ (reference sequence). The CDR3 contains 14 residues. In nucleotides, the CDR3 is TGTGCCAGCAGCTCGTTTAGCGGCTACAATGAGCAGTTCTTC. Translating gives CASSSFSGYNEQFF.

This clone appeared a single time. V is TRBV5-1 and J is TRBJ2-1; 15 bases agree with TRBD2. The CDR3 extends over 18 amino acids. V lost 5 bases and J lost 2; bases outside the gene matches: 8. The germline CDR1 and CDR2 sequences are SGHRS and YFSETQ. This CDR3 is CASRPGLAGGPTYNEQFF. In nucleotides, the CDR3 is TGCGCCAGCAGACCAGGACTAGCGGGAGGGCCTACCTACAATGAGCAGTTCTTC.

J is TRBJ1-6 and V is TRBV10-2, with 12 bases identical to TRBD1. From germline, CDR1 is WSHSY and CDR2 SAAADI. This CDR3 is built from 17 residues. The J segment lost 5 bases and the V segment lost 8 bases, leaving 10 bases of the junction unmatched. The CDR3 loop is CASGGTGGLFDNSPLHF. The CDR3 DNA sequence: TGCGCCAGCGGGGGGACAGGGGGCCTATTCGATAATTCACCCCTCCACTTT.

This chain links TRBV9 with TRBJ2-1, with 11 bases aligning to TRBD2. Germline V CDR1 and CDR2: SGDLS, YYNGEE. The CDR3 covers 15 residues. J was trimmed by 7 bases and V by 2 bases; bases with no gene match: 5. The CDR3 spells CASSVGLAGLNEQFF. In DNA, the CDR3 is TGTGCCAGCAGCGTCGGACTAGCGGGTTTGAATGAGCAGTTCTTC.

CDR3 nucleotides: TGTGCCTGGAGTATGGCGGGGACAGCCACTATGGGCTCACCCCTCCACTTT. Its translation is CAWSMAGTATMGSPLHF. The chain couples TRBV30 to TRBJ1-6, with 7 bases aligning to TRBD1. Germline V gene data show CDR1 as GTSNPN and CDR2 as SVGIG (reference sequence). V trimming: 2 bases; J trimming: 10 bases; junction bases outside the gene matches: 17. CDR3 length equals 17 residues.

This clone occurred a few times. The chain couples TRBV6-5 to TRBJ2-3; 9 bases are a match to TRBD1. Trimming removed 0 bases from V and 3 bases from J; junction bases left unmatched: 4. Germline lookup yields CDR1 MNHEY and CDR2 SVGAGI. The CDR3 loop spans 16 amino acids. This CDR3 is CASSYSGQGGTDTQYF. CDR3 nucleotide sequence: TGTGCCAGCAGTTACTCGGGACAGGGAGGGACAGATACGCAGTATTTT.

The rearrangement joins TRBV2 to TRBJ1-6, with D unresolved. Germline values: CDR1 SNHLY, CDR2 FYNNEI. The CDR3 totals 13 residues. Trimming pared 7 bases from V and 13 bases from J, leaving 17 bases between. The CDR3 here is CASIRTRRDPLHF. The CDR3 DNA is TGTGCCAGCATAAGAACCCGGCGGGATCCCCTCCACTTT.

This clone was found a few times. V is TRBV2 and J is TRBJ2-7, with D perhaps TRBD2 (5 bases). The CDR3 spans 14 residues. Germline V gene sequence: CDR1 SNHLY, CDR2 FYNNEI. Trimming took off 2 bases at V and 0 bases at J, with 8 bases between the two ends. CDR3 region: CASSESSSSYEQYF. DNA for the CDR3: TGTGCCAGCAGTGAATCTAGCAGCTCCTACGAGCAGTACTTC.

For the CDR3, the DNA is TGCGCCAGCAGCTTGGCCTCTGGACAGGGCTTGGGTTCGGTCGGCTACGAGCAGTACTTC. This codes for CASSLASGQGLGSVGYEQYF. This chain joins TRBV5-1 and TRBJ2-7, with 8 bases fitting TRBD1. In germline, CDR1 is SGHRS, CDR2 YFSETQ. The V and J ends lost 0 bases and 3 bases, in that order; junction bases with no gene match: 20. The CDR3 extends over 20 amino acids.

The chain carries TRBV6-2 or TRBV6-3 and TRBJ2-1; possibly TRBD2 for D (5 bases). CDR1 is MNHEY and CDR2 is SVGEGT in the germline V gene. V shed 0 bases and J shed 8 bases, with 14 bases lying between them. This CDR3 is built from 15 residues. CDR3 coding DNA: TGTGCCAGCAGTTACTCGACCGGGATGTTGGATGAGCAGTTCTTC. Encoded protein: CASSYSTGMLDEQFF.

V gene TRBV27 combines with J gene TRBJ2-3; D is possibly TRBD1 (5 bases). V lost 6 bases to trimming and J lost 6 bases, with 10 bases between them. The CDR3 runs 12 residues. Looked up from germline, CDR1 is MNHEY and CDR2 is SMNVEV (reference sequence). CDR3: CASSAYRDTQYF. For the CDR3, the DNA is TGTGCCAGCAGCGCGTACAGGGATACGCAGTATTTT.

This clone was seen more than once but under ten times. The CDR3 loop is CASSQDSGRIDETQYF. The CDR3 coding sequence is TGTGCCAGCAGCCAAGATAGCGGGAGAATCGACGAGACCCAGTACTTC. This chain uses TRBV3-1 (or the pseudogene TRBV3-2) with TRBJ2-5, with TRBD2 identical over 9 bases. The V and J ends lost 0 bases and 5 bases, in that order; junction bases with no gene match: 7. The germline gives CDR1 LGHDT, CDR2 YNNKEL (reference sequence). The CDR3 sequence is 16 residues long.

This chain links TRBV3-1 (or the pseudogene TRBV3-2) with TRBJ2-7; 13 bases agree with TRBD2. Trimming removed 8 bases from V and 5 bases from J; junction bases left unmatched: 6. Germline CDR1 LGHDT, CDR2 YNNKEL (reference sequence). The CDR3 has 14 residues. CDR3 nucleotide sequence: TGTGCCAGCGGACTAGCGGGAGTATTCGACGAGCAGTACTTC. Residues: CASGLAGVFDEQYF.

This chain links TRBV6-2 or TRBV6-3 with TRBJ2-3; D may be TRBD2 (5 bases). Germline lookup yields CDR1 MNHEY and CDR2 SVGEGT. V lost 1 base and J 1 base, leaving 6 bases between the germline ends. The CDR3 sequence is 14 residues long. CDR3 nucleotide sequence: TGTGCCAGCAGTTACTTACTAGGCACAGATACGCAGTATTTT. This sequence encodes CASSYLLGTDTQYF.

The chain is built from TRBV5-1 and TRBJ2-5, with 14 positions matching TRBD2. The J segment lost 0 bases and the V segment lost 5 bases, leaving 9 bases of the junction unmatched. Germline lookup yields CDR1 SGHRS and CDR2 YFSETQ. The CDR3 contains 18 residues. The CDR3 DNA follows: TGCGCCAGCAGTCAAAGACTAGCGGGAGGGACGTACCAAGAGACCCAGTACTTC. Protein product: CASSQRLAGGTYQETQYF.

The chain is built from TRBV5-1 and TRBJ1-1, with 9 bases matching TRBD1. From germline, CDR1 is SGHRS and CDR2 YFSETQ. The CDR3 is 13 amino acids. The V and J ends lost 4 bases and 5 bases, in that order; junction bases with no gene match: 3. CDR3 in amino acids: CASSPGQGTEAFF. For the CDR3, the DNA is TGCGCCAGCAGCCCGGGACAGGGAACTGAAGCTTTCTTT.

The chain has TRBV19 and TRBJ1-5, with D unresolved. CDR3 size: 17 residues. Trimming shortened V by 3 bases and J by 0 bases, and 15 bases separated the two germline ends. CDR1 and CDR2 (germline): LNHDA, SQIVND (reference sequence). CDR3 protein: CASSMRRLDYSNQPQHF. The DNA of the CDR3 is TGTGCCAGTAGTATGCGCAGGTTGGATTATAGCAATCAGCCCCAGCATTTT.

This chain links TRBV25-1 with TRBJ1-2, with D perhaps matching TRBD1 (6 bases). Germline V gene sequence: CDR1 MGHDK, CDR2 SYGVNS. V dropped 6 bases and J dropped 3 bases, with 11 bases sitting between them. This CDR3 comprises 13 residues. In DNA form, the CDR3 reads TGTGCCAGCAGGGGGCCAGGGGACTATGGCTACACCTTC. Translation: CASRGPGDYGYTF.

V gene TRBV28 combines with J gene TRBJ1-1, with D possibly TRBD1 on 6 matching bases. Germline CDR1 MDHEN, CDR2 SYDVKM. The CDR3 consists of 15 residues. The V gene lost 3 bases and the J gene lost 1 base, with 12 bases spanning the gap. The DNA of the CDR3 is TGTGCCAGCAGTTTGCCCGGGACAAAGAACACTGAAGCTTTCTTT. It encodes CASSLPGTKNTEAFF.